Each of the 31 T cell receptor beta chains below was sequenced from the same sample in a study of prognosis after radiotherapy for stage I lung cancer. Template was genomic DNA; TCR beta CDR3 amplified in two multiplex PCR rounds. First-round PCR used primers specific to each TRBV and TRBJ gene. TCRdb ran MiXCR on the multiplex PCR reads and lists one entry per CDR3 protein. The table lists 31,000 or so distinct CDR3 sequences, 40% to 50% of them singletons. The sequencing used PBMCs, collected before or after stereotactic body radiation therapy (not recorded which). The receptors shown here come from a donor aged 50 or older with non-small cell lung cancer.

This clonotype was counted ten times or more. The CDR3 DNA is TGTGCCAGCAGCTCCCCTCCGGGACAGGGGTTAAGAGATACGCAGTATTTT. This codes for CASSSPPGQGLRDTQYF. The rearrangement joins TRBV11-2 to TRBJ2-3; TRBD1 matches 10 bases. Germline values: CDR1 SGHAT, CDR2 FQNNGV. J gave up 5 bases and V 4 bases, and 12 bases lay outside the gene matches. This CDR3 has 17 amino acids.

As concerns this clonotype: This may arise from a read error, as a much more abundant clone is one base away. The chain combines TRBV6-1 with TRBJ1-4, with D possibly being TRBD1 (5 bases). The CDR3 spans 15 residues. Germline assignment: CDR1 MNHNS and CDR2 SASEGT. V dropped 4 bases and J dropped 4 bases, with 13 bases sitting between them. DNA for the CDR3: TGTGCCAGCAGTGGGGGGGGGTCGGGTAATGAAAAACTGTTTTTT. Its protein is CASSGGGSGNEKLFF.

The chain has TRBV12-3 or TRBV12-4 and TRBJ1-5; D not resolved. V lost 4 bases and J lost 8, with 9 bases in between. The CDR3 length is 12 residues. CDR3 DNA: TGTGCCAGCAGTTCCTGGTTGAAGCCCCAGCATTTT. Its translation: CASSSWLKPQHF.

This clonotype was found many times. Germline and junction disagree at one end, which may indicate a read error. The chain has TRBV28 and TRBJ1-4; TRBD1 is a possible D gene (6 bases). Germline lookup yields CDR1 MDHEN and CDR2 SYDVKM. The CDR3 extends over 14 amino acids. The CDR3 sequence: CASRLSDGQEKLFF. CDR3 coding DNA: TGTGCCAGCAGATTATCGGACGGACAGGAAAAACTGTTTTTT.

This clonotype was seen repeatedly, ten times or more. The CDR3 DNA follows: TGTGCCAGCAGGGCAGGGGGCGGGGCTTATGAAAAACTGTTTTTT. It specifies CASRAGGGAYEKLFF. This sequence joins TRBV6-1 and TRBJ1-4, with 8 bases identical to TRBD1. V lost 6 bases and J lost 6; bases outside the gene matches: 9. Germline CDR1 and CDR2: MNHNS and SASEGT. This CDR3 contains 15 residues.

In regard to this clonotype: This is likely an artifact of a read error, given a far larger clone one base away. The rearrangement links TRBV7-3 to TRBJ2-7, with D possibly being TRBD1 or TRBD2 (6 bases each). CDR1 and CDR2 (germline): SGHTA, FQGTGA. The length of the CDR3 is 15 residues. The CDR3: CSSSPRHGGFGEQYF. The CDR3 DNA sequence: TGTTCCAGCAGCCCCCGACACGGGGGCTTTGGCGAGCAGTACTTC.

This clonotype was observed at least ten times. This chain links TRBV11-3 with TRBJ2-3; D unresolved. CDR3 size: 14 residues. Germline V lookup: CDR1 SGHNT, CDR2 YENEEA. With 1 base removed from V and 2 bases from J, the gap between germline ends came to 7 bases. The CDR3, as DNA: TGTGCCAGCAGCTTAGCGCAGAACACAGATACGCAGTATTTT. Its translation: CASSLAQNTDTQYF.

The rearrangement joins TRBV6-1 to TRBJ2-1, with TRBD2 identical over 7 bases. This CDR3 has 16 amino acids. V dropped 6 bases and J dropped 9; count of bases not matched to a gene: 17. The V gene's germline CDR1 is MNHNS and CDR2 SASEGT. The chain's CDR3 is CASRLGDSGPTGEQFF. DNA of the CDR3: TGTGCCAGCAGATTAGGGGATAGCGGGCCCACGGGTGAGCAGTTCTTC.

Regarding this clonotype: An end of the junction does not agree with germline; a read error may underlie this. This rearrangement joins TRBV12-5 to TRBJ2-7, with a weak D call TRBD2 (5 bases). The CDR3 sequence is 13 residues long. Germline loops: CDR1 LGHNT, CDR2 FRNRAP. CDR3 nucleotide sequence: TGTGCTAGTTATGATAGCCCGGTCGGGGAGCAATACTTC. Encoded protein: CASYDSPVGEQYF.

With respect to this clonotype: A much larger clone is a single base away; this may be a read error. This chain links TRBV7-8 with TRBJ1-1; D unclear. Germline CDR1 SGHVS, CDR2 FQNEAQ. The CDR3 runs to 13 residues. V was pared by 2 bases and J by 5 bases, with 9 bases between. DNA for the CDR3: TGTGCCAGCAGCTTAATGGGGAAGACTGAAGCTTTCTTT. As protein: CASSLMGKTEAFF.

CDR3 bases: TGTGCCAGCAGCTTAGCAGGCTACACTGAAGCTTTCTTT. This sequence encodes CASSLAGYTEAFF. The rearrangement links TRBV7-3 to TRBJ1-1; D not certain. Germline CDR1 and CDR2: SGHTA and FQGTGA. The CDR3 has 13 amino acids. V was shortened by 2 bases and J by 3 bases, with 7 bases between the two germline ends.

In regard to this clonotype: The junction departs from the called germline gene at one end, perhaps through a read error. This chain joins TRBV6-2 or TRBV6-3 and TRBJ2-3; TRBD1 is a possible D gene (6 bases). CDR3 length: 14 amino acids. The germline CDR1 and CDR2 sequences are MNHEY and SVGEGT. The CDR3 protein is CASTGTQDTYTQYF. The CDR3 DNA sequence: TGTGCCAGCACCGGGACACAGGACACATATACGCAGTATTTC.

This clonotype was found many times. V and J are TRBV7-9 and TRBJ1-5; no definite D call. V was pared by 5 bases and J by 8 bases, with 10 bases between. Germline values: CDR1 SEHNR, CDR2 FQNEAQ (reference sequence). The CDR3 is 12 residues long. The CDR3 is CASSRSTEPQHF. DNA of the CDR3: TGTGCCAGCAGCCGTTCTACGGAGCCCCAGCATTTT.

This clonotype was recorded once. An end of the junction does not agree with germline; a read error may underlie this. The chain has TRBV6-1 and TRBJ2-7; 7 bases map to TRBD2. The V gene's germline CDR1 is MNHNS and CDR2 SASEGT. The CDR3 has 15 residues. Written as DNA, the CDR3 is TGTGCCAGCAAGTCTGCGCCTAGCGGTATCTACGATCAGTACTTC. It specifies CASKSAPSGIYDQYF.

The genes are TRBV11-2 and TRBJ2-1; 14 nucleotides agree with TRBD2. Germline V lookup: CDR1 SGHAT, CDR2 FQNNGV. The V segment lost 5 bases and the J segment 12 bases; nucleotides outside the gene matches: 6. The CDR3 has 14 residues. CDR3 in DNA: TGTGCCAGCAGCGAGACTAGCGGGAGGGCCAGGCAGTTCTTC. This sequence encodes CASSETSGRARQFF. Drawing the rest from reference TRBV11-2 and TRBJ2-1, the complete variable domain is EAGVAQSPRYKIIEKRQSVAFWCNPISGHATLYWYQQILGQGPKLLIQFQNNGVVDDSQLPKDRFSAERLKGVDSTLKIQPAKLEDSAVYLCASSETSGRARQFFGPGTRLTVL.

As for this clonotype: Its ends do not fully match the called genes, so a read error is possible. The chain recombines TRBV24-1 with TRBJ2-7, with 7 nucleotides matching TRBD1. The CDR3 consists of 15 residues. Looked up from germline, CDR1 is KGHDR and CDR2 is SFDVKD. CDR3 sequence: CASTPPRQGSYEHYF. The CDR3 region has the DNA TGTGCCTCCACCCCTCCCCGACAGGGAAGCTACGAGCATTACTTC.

For this clonotype: At one end, the junction sequence differs from germline, possibly due to a read error. The chain uses TRBV28 and TRBJ1-5; tentative D call: TRBD1 (5 bases). The V gene's germline CDR1 is MDHEN and CDR2 SYDVKM. The CDR3 covers 16 residues. The CDR3 spells CSSSFSVTGDIVEEHF. The CDR3 DNA sequence: TGTTCCAGCAGTTTTAGTGTTACAGGAGACATAGTTGAGGAGCATTTT.

Concerning this clonotype: Given a far larger clone just one base away, this is likely a sequencing read error. The chain employs TRBV6-4 and TRBJ2-7; D possibly corresponds to TRBD1 (5 bases). CDR3 size: 15 residues. Germline-derived CDR1 and CDR2 are MRHNA and SNTAGT. The CDR3 loop reads CSSTPTFAQGYPQYF. For the CDR3, the DNA is TGTTCCAGCACGCCTACGTTCGCTCAGGGTTACCCGCAGTACTTC.

This clonotype was recorded many times. The chain uses TRBV7-2 and TRBJ2-2; 8 bases match TRBD1. Germline V gene lookup returns CDR1 SGHTA and CDR2 FQGNSA. V trimming: 4 bases; J trimming: 4 bases; junction bases outside the gene matches: 5. The CDR3 sequence is 15 residues long. CDR3 sequence: CASSYDRGVTGELFF. In DNA form, the CDR3 reads TGTGCCAGCAGCTACGACAGGGGAGTCACCGGGGAGCTGTTTTTT.

As concerns this clonotype: A far larger clone differs by one base, so this is likely a read error. This chain connects TRBV6-5 to TRBJ1-1; the D gene is possibly TRBD1 (5 bases). The V end was cut by 7 bases, the J end by 5 bases, with 20 bases between. In germline, CDR1 is MNHEY, CDR2 SVGAGI. The CDR3 has 15 amino acids. The CDR3 DNA sequence: TGTGCCAGCAACCTCGAGGGGCGGTTCGGGACTGAAGCTTTCTTT. As protein: CASNLEGRFGTEAFF.

This clonotype showed up many times. This chain connects TRBV7-2 to TRBJ2-5; 9 bases are shared with TRBD1. V lost 5 bases, J lost 0 bases, and 4 bases stayed unmatched. Germline lookup yields CDR1 SGHTA and CDR2 FQGNSA. The CDR3 is 15 amino acids. The CDR3 bases are TGTGCCAGCAGCAAACGGACAGGGGACCAAGAGACCCAGTACTTC. Amino acids: CASSKRTGDQETQYF.

This clonotype was observed at least ten times. The J gene is TRBJ2-3, the V gene TRBV10-3; TRBD2 aligns across 8 bases. V was pared by 11 bases and J by 5 bases, with 3 bases of the junction left unmatched. Germline V gene sequence: CDR1 ENHRY, CDR2 SYGVKD. The CDR3 has 11 amino acids. The CDR3 DNA is TGTGCCGCCGGGAGGGGAGATACGCAGTATTTT. Protein product: CAAGRGDTQYF.

This clonotype was counted only a few times. This may come from a read error, since a much larger clone is one base off. The chain combines TRBV10-3 with TRBJ2-2; 9 bases line up with TRBD1. Germline CDR1 is ENHRY and CDR2 is SYGVKD. The CDR3 length is 14 residues. CDR3 nucleotide sequence: TGTTCCATCAGGACAGGGGCGGGCACCGGGGAGCTGTTTTTT. Encoded protein: CSIRTGAGTGELFF.

The chain is built from TRBV6-5 and TRBJ2-7; 7 nucleotides agree with TRBD2. The germline CDR1 and CDR2 sequences are MNHEY and SVGAGI. The CDR3 consists of 18 residues. Trimming cost V 0 bases and J 4 bases; bases outside gene matches: 15. The CDR3 DNA reads TGTGCCAGCAGTTACTCTGGGTACCGGGGCGGGAGTAGTTACGAGCAGTACTTC. Its protein product is CASSYSGYRGGSSYEQYF.

This clonotype was picked up a small number of times. A clone one base away is much larger, so this may be a read error. The chain recombines TRBV6-2 or TRBV6-3 with TRBJ2-6, with D possibly being TRBD1 or TRBD2 (5 bases each). The CDR3 is 17 residues long. In germline, CDR1 is MNHEY, CDR2 SVGEGT. This chain's CDR3 is CASSTKGTPSGANVPTF. For the CDR3, the DNA is TGTGCCAGCAGTACTAAGGGGACCCCCTCTGGGGCCAACGTCCCGACTTTC.

Many counts were recorded for this clonotype. The chain recombines TRBV3-1 with TRBJ2-3; D unresolved. The CDR3 loop spans 15 amino acids. Between the trimmed V and J ends, which lost 5 bases and 1 base, there was a span of 13 bases. Germline V gene lookup returns CDR1 LGHDT and CDR2 YNNKEL (reference sequence). The CDR3, as DNA: TGTGCCAGCAGCTCACTCAAAACACGCACAGATACGCAGTATTTT. Its protein is CASSSLKTRTDTQYF.

This clonotype occurred many times. This rearrangement joins TRBV7-9 to TRBJ2-5, with TRBD2 matching 7 bases. Germline CDR1 and CDR2: SEHNR and FQNEAQ (reference sequence). The CDR3 sequence is 13 residues long. With 3 bases clipped from V and 5 bases from J, the junction kept 3 bases outside the gene matches. CDR3 nucleotide sequence: TGTGCCAGCAGCTTGGGACTATGGGAGACCCAGTACTTC. This translates into CASSLGLWETQYF.

This clonotype has at least ten counts. This chain connects TRBV7-2 to TRBJ2-7, with TRBD1 matching over 11 bases. The length of the CDR3 is 14 residues. Germline V gene lookup returns CDR1 SGHTA and CDR2 FQGNSA. Germline trimming cut 5 bases from V and 7 bases from J; bases unmatched to any gene: 7. The CDR3 DNA sequence: TGTGCCAGCAGCGTACGGACAGGGGGCTGGGAGCAGTACTTC. Amino acid sequence: CASSVRTGGWEQYF.

This clonotype showed up many times. The chain uses TRBV7-2 and TRBJ2-3; 7 bases fit TRBD2. The J segment lost 6 bases and the V segment lost 1 base, leaving 7 bases of the junction unmatched. The CDR3 has 15 amino acids. The germline V gene encodes CDR1 SGHTA and CDR2 FQGNSA. The CDR3 DNA is TGTGCCAGCAGCTTAGAAGCGGGACTTTCCGATACGCAGTATTTT. Residues: CASSLEAGLSDTQYF.

As concerns this clonotype: A much more abundant neighbour one base away suggests this may be a read error. The rearrangement uses TRBV7-2 and TRBJ2-4; D not certain. This CDR3 comprises 13 residues. With 5 bases removed from V and 14 bases from J, the gap between germline ends came to 19 bases. Looked up from germline, CDR1 is SGHTA and CDR2 is FQGNSA. CDR3 bases: TGTGCCAGCAGCGACCGGGTTTTGGAAGGGAAGTACTTC. It yields the protein CASSDRVLEGKYF.

This clonotype was found many times. The chain uses TRBV19 and TRBJ2-2; D is unresolved. The V gene's germline CDR1 is LNHDA and CDR2 SQIVND (reference sequence). V lost 3 bases and J 0 bases, leaving 5 bases between the germline ends. The CDR3 consists of 14 residues. The CDR3 nucleotides are TGTGCCAGTAGTATGGGGACGAACACCGGGGAGCTGTTTTTT. It codes for CASSMGTNTGELFF. Complete variable domain (other parts from reference TRBV19 and TRBJ2-2): DGGITQSPKYLFRKEGQNVTLSCEQNLNHDAMYWYRQDPGQGLRLIYYSQIVNDFQKGDIAEGYSVSREKKESFPLTVTSAQKNPTAFYLCASSMGTNTGELFFGEGSRLTVL.